The rows below give T cell receptor beta chains drawn from one sample of a study of technical replicates of blood from a handful of donors. Repertoires were generated with immunoSEQ multiplex PCR, while TCRdb's copy carries only in-frame clones and drops some. The sample shows approximately 76,000 clones, 97% of them seen only once. Sequenced material: T cells isolated from PBMCs. The receptors were gathered from a human donor in good health. Both conserved end residues are part of each CDR3. A D gene is named only where the DNA matches it firmly. Only part of the rows carry a size: once, few, many, or a class if the clone is expanded.

D gene: TRBD2
J gene: TRBJ2-5
clone size: NA
V gene: TRBV7-2
CDR3 protein: CASSLLGTSPFETQYF
CDR3 DNA: TGTGCCAGCAGCTTATTGGGGACTAGCCCTTTTGAGACCCAGTACTTC

D gene: NA
J gene: TRBJ2-7
clone size: once
V gene: TRBV7-8
CDR3 protein: CASSRRVAGKPHEQYF
CDR3 DNA: TGTGCCAGCAGCCGCCGAGTAGCCGGGAAACCCCACGAGCAGTACTTC

D gene: TRBD2
J gene: TRBJ2-7
clone size: NA
V gene: TRBV30
CDR3 protein: CAWSLAGGSSYEQYF
CDR3 DNA: TGTGCCTGGAGTTTAGCGGGGGGCTCCTCCTACGAGCAGTACTTC

D gene: TRBD1
J gene: TRBJ1-1
clone size: NA
V gene: TRBV5-1
CDR3 protein: CASSLPGQGSTEAFF
CDR3 DNA: TGCGCCAGCAGTCTTCCGGGACAGGGAAGCACTGAAGCTTTCTTT

D gene: NA
J gene: TRBJ1-6
clone size: NA
V gene: TRBV4-2
CDR3 protein: CASSQDGVGRNSPLHF
CDR3 DNA: TGTGCCAGCAGCCAAGATGGGGTGGGGCGCAATTCACCCCTCCACTTT

D gene: TRBD2
J gene: TRBJ2-1
clone size: NA
V gene: TRBV9
CDR3 protein: CASSVVSGRAYNEQFF
CDR3 DNA: TGTGCCAGCAGCGTAGTAAGCGGGAGGGCCTACAATGAGCAGTTCTTC

D gene: NA
J gene: TRBJ2-7
clone size: NA
V gene: TRBV6-5
CDR3 protein: CASSSRPGHYYEQYF
CDR3 DNA: TGTGCCAGCAGTTCCCGCCCGGGACACTACTACGAGCAGTACTTC

D gene: NA
J gene: TRBJ1-3
clone size: NA
V gene: TRBV2
CDR3 protein: CASRRDSGNTIYF
CDR3 DNA: TGTGCCAGCAGACGAGACTCTGGAAACACCATATATTTT

D gene: NA
J gene: TRBJ1-6
clone size: NA
V gene: TRBV2
CDR3 protein: CASSEREFKNSNSLPLHF
CDR3 DNA: TGTGCCAGCAGTGAAAGAGAGTTTAAGAATAGTAATTCACTACCCCTCCACTTT

D gene: TRBD1
J gene: TRBJ2-2
clone size: NA
V gene: TRBV4-1
CDR3 protein: CASSRSVGTGGFGGELFF
CDR3 DNA: TGCGCCAGCAGCCGCAGTGTGGGGACAGGGGGCTTTGGCGGGGAGCTGTTTTTT

D gene: TRBD1
J gene: TRBJ2-2
clone size: NA
V gene: TRBV5-4
CDR3 protein: CASSLRRQGAGGELFF
CDR3 DNA: TGTGCCAGCAGCTTGAGGAGACAGGGGGCCGGCGGGGAGCTGTTTTTT

D gene: TRBD2
J gene: TRBJ2-7
clone size: NA
V gene: TRBV5-1
CDR3 protein: CASSFGLSQREGPDYEQYF
CDR3 DNA: TGCGCCAGCAGCTTTGGATTGAGCCAGCGGGAGGGTCCCGACTACGAGCAGTACTTC

D gene: TRBD2
J gene: TRBJ2-7
clone size: once
V gene: TRBV4-2
CDR3 protein: CASSQERAGGHYEQYF
CDR3 DNA: TGTGCCAGCAGCCAAGAACGCGCGGGGGGCCACTACGAGCAGTACTTC

D gene: TRBD1
J gene: TRBJ1-4
clone size: NA
V gene: TRBV7-4
CDR3 protein: CASSFLQGAGTNEKLFF
CDR3 DNA: TGTGCCAGCAGCTTTTTACAGGGGGCCGGGACTAATGAAAAACTGTTTTTT

D gene: NA
J gene: TRBJ2-4
clone size: NA
V gene: TRBV2
CDR3 protein: CASSIDSGNIQYF
CDR3 DNA: TGTGCCAGCAGTATAGATAGCGGAAACATTCAGTACTTC

D gene: NA
J gene: TRBJ2-3
clone size: NA
V gene: TRBV5-1
CDR3 protein: CASSFGPQTGGTDTQYF
CDR3 DNA: TGCGCCAGCAGCTTCGGCCCCCAGACAGGAGGCACAGATACGCAGTATTTT

D gene: NA
J gene: TRBJ2-7
clone size: NA
V gene: TRBV14
CDR3 protein: CASSQVSGEQYF
CDR3 DNA: TGTGCCAGCAGCCAAGTATCAGGGGAGCAGTACTTC

D gene: TRBD2
J gene: TRBJ2-3
clone size: NA
V gene: TRBV5-1
CDR3 protein: CASRSSGTSSTDTQYF
CDR3 DNA: TGCGCCAGCAGGTCTAGCGGAACCTCTAGCACAGATACGCAGTATTTT

D gene: TRBD1
J gene: TRBJ1-2
clone size: NA
V gene: TRBV2
CDR3 protein: CASLKIGQGLDGYTF
CDR3 DNA: TGTGCCAGCCTCAAGATCGGACAGGGACTGGATGGCTACACCTTC

D gene: NA
J gene: TRBJ1-6
clone size: NA
V gene: TRBV5-6
CDR3 protein: CASSLRLVSPLHF
CDR3 DNA: TGTGCCAGCAGCTTGCGGTTGGTTTCACCCCTCCACTTT

D gene: TRBD1
J gene: TRBJ1-1
clone size: NA
V gene: TRBV5-1
CDR3 protein: CASSLRQGHTEAFF
CDR3 DNA: TGCGCCAGCAGCTTGAGACAGGGGCACACTGAAGCTTTCTTT

D gene: NA
J gene: TRBJ2-1
clone size: NA
V gene: TRBV5-4
CDR3 protein: CASSPGDPGIYNEQFF
CDR3 DNA: TGTGCCAGCAGCCCAGGGGATCCGGGGATCTACAATGAGCAGTTCTTC